The 31 T cell receptor beta chains given below trace back to one sample, sequenced in a study of cytomegalovirus exposure and HLA in healthy donors. PCR was performed using 60 Vbeta and 13 Jbeta primers. Some clones are missing from TCRdb's copy, which holds only in-frame ones; the method was immunoSEQ multiplex PCR. Of 130,000 or so clones in the sample, around 80% are singletons; the top ten hold approximately 1.8%. The sample was PBMCs. These receptors were obtained from a middle-aged man in good health and CMV-seronegative.

J is TRBJ2-7 and V is TRBV6-5; D not certain. Trimming took off 5 bases at V and 4 bases at J, with 12 bases between the two ends. Germline V CDR1 and CDR2: MNHEY, SVGAGI. This CDR3 comprises 13 residues. CDR3 DNA: TGTGCCAGCAGTGACGGCGGCCTATACGAGCAGTACTTC. This sequence encodes CASSDGGLYEQYF.

There are a few counts of this clone. This chain uses TRBV18 with TRBJ2-1; possibly TRBD1 for D (5 bases). The V end was cut by 3 bases, the J end by 5 bases, with 8 bases between. This CDR3 has 13 residues. Germline V lookup: CDR1 KGHSH, CDR2 LQKENI. The CDR3: CASSPSDNNEQFF. Here the CDR3 DNA reads TGTGCCAGCTCACCCTCGGACAACAATGAGCAGTTCTTC.

The chain's CDR3 is CASSEGRGDTGELFF. The CDR3 DNA reads as TGTGCCAGCAGTGAGGGTCGGGGAGACACCGGGGAGCTGTTTTTT. This chain connects TRBV6-4 to TRBJ2-2; D is possibly TRBD2 (5 bases). The CDR3 has 15 amino acids. Looked up from germline, CDR1 is MRHNA and CDR2 is SNTAGT. Trimming removed 3 bases from V and 3 bases from J, with 11 bases in between.

This rearrangement joins TRBV10-3 to TRBJ1-1; the match to TRBD1 covers 7 bases. The CDR3 contains 12 residues. Germline-derived CDR1 and CDR2 are ENHRY and SYGVKD. Trimming removed 10 bases from V and 2 bases from J; junction bases left unmatched: 4. CDR3 residues: CATGTDNTEAFF. The CDR3 nucleotides are TGTGCCACTGGGACAGACAACACTGAAGCTTTCTTT.

The V call is TRBV18, the J call TRBJ2-1; unclear D gene. Germline CDR1 reads KGHSH; CDR2 reads LQKENI. The CDR3 covers 11 residues. Trimming cost V 3 bases and J 7 bases, with 4 bases left between them. CDR3 in amino acids: CASSPRNEQFF. As DNA, the CDR3 is TGTGCCAGCTCACCGAGAAATGAGCAGTTCTTC.

The CDR3 coding sequence is TGTGCAAGTCGCTTAGGGGAGGGGGACAGGGCCCTCGAGCAGTACTTC. Its protein is CASRLGEGDRALEQYF. This sequence joins TRBV12-2 and TRBJ2-5; no check of the table's D call, TRBD1, against the DNA was made. The DNA matches TRBJ2-7 better at its end, which makes the J call doubtful. TRBV12-2 is an annotated pseudogene. CDR3 length: 16 amino acids.

This clone is a singleton in its sample. V gene TRBV6-5 combines with J gene TRBJ1-2; D gene unclear. The V end lost 4 bases, the J end lost 3 bases, and 18 bases lay between the germline ends. Germline V gene data show CDR1 as MNHEY and CDR2 as SVGAGI. This CDR3 has 16 residues. CDR3 nucleotides: TGTGCCAGCAGTTCGTCACTAGGAGGTGATTACTATGGCTACACCTTC. Encoded protein: CASSSSLGGDYYGYTF.

The J gene is TRBJ2-3, the V gene TRBV11-3, with D hard to call. In germline, CDR1 is SGHNT, CDR2 YENEEA. The CDR3 sequence is 15 residues long. Trimming pared 2 bases from V and 2 bases from J, leaving 11 bases between. The CDR3 loop is CASSLRERDTDTQYF. DNA of the CDR3: TGTGCCAGCAGCTTAAGAGAGAGAGACACAGATACGCAGTATTTT.

This chain links TRBV28 with TRBJ2-5; possibly TRBD2 for D (5 bases). Trimming took off 2 bases at V and 11 bases at J, with 21 bases between the two ends. The CDR3 consists of 15 residues. Germline CDR1 is MDHEN and CDR2 is SYDVKM. CDR3 coding DNA: TGTGCCAGCAGTTTAAGAGAATTAGCCCGTGGGGAGCAGTACTTC. Its translation is CASSLRELARGEQYF.

V and J are TRBV6-6 and TRBJ2-1, with a weak D call TRBD2 (6 bases). V dropped 4 bases and J dropped 8 bases, with 12 bases sitting between them. Per the germline V gene, CDR1 is MNHNY and CDR2 is SVGAGI (reference sequence). There are 13 residues in the CDR3. This CDR3 is CASSSRGFHEQFF. The CDR3 DNA follows: TGTGCCAGCAGTTCCCGGGGGTTCCATGAGCAGTTCTTC.

The chain uses TRBV6-5 and TRBJ2-6; D ambiguous. The germline gives CDR1 MNHEY, CDR2 SVGAGI. V lost 11 bases and J 4 bases, leaving 12 bases between the germline ends. This CDR3 has 13 amino acids. CDR3 bases: TGTGCCGGAGCCCCAGCGGGGGCCAACGTCCTGACTTTC. It is translated as CAGAPAGANVLTF.

V gene TRBV28 combines with J gene TRBJ1-1, with D possibly TRBD1 on 5 matching bases. V lost 7 bases, J lost 4 bases, and 19 bases lay in between. The V gene's germline CDR1 is MDHEN and CDR2 SYDVKM. The CDR3 consists of 15 residues. The CDR3 protein is CASTPNGGFATEAFF. CDR3 bases: TGTGCCAGCACCCCAAATGGGGGGTTCGCCACTGAAGCTTTCTTT.

V is TRBV2 and J is TRBJ2-1, with 8 bases lining up with TRBD2. The germline CDR1 and CDR2 sequences are SNHLY and FYNNEI. V was clipped by 7 bases and J by 9 bases; unmatched bases: 11. The CDR3 contains 14 residues. CDR3 nucleotides: TGTGCCAGCAACCCCGGGACTAGTGGCCGTGAGCAGTTCTTC. Residues: CASNPGTSGREQFF. Together with reference TRBV2 and TRBJ2-1, the CDR3 gives the full variable domain: EPEVTQTPSHQVTQMGQEVILRCVPISNHLYFYWYRQILGQKVEFLVSFYNNEISEKSEIFDDQFSVERPDGSNFTLKIRSTKLEDSAMYFCASNPGTSGREQFFGPGTRLTVL.

As for this clone: At one of its ends the junction is not consistent with the germline gene, which may arise from a read error. The chain couples TRBV19 to TRBJ2-2; tentatively, D is TRBD2 (6 bases). The germline CDR1 and CDR2 sequences are LNHDA and SQIVND (reference sequence). This CDR3 is built from 15 residues. The CDR3 DNA follows: TGTGCAAGTACCCTGGTGGCGGGGAGTACCGGGGAGCTGTTTTTT. Its protein is CASTLVAGSTGELFF.

The J gene is TRBJ2-1, the V gene TRBV29-1, with 8 bases lining up with TRBD1. The length of the CDR3 is 12 residues. J gave up 7 bases and V 4 bases, and 3 bases lay outside the gene matches. The germline V gene encodes CDR1 SQVTM and CDR2 ANQGSEA. CDR3 residues: CSVVTGGNEQFF. In nucleotides, the CDR3 is TGCAGCGTTGTAACAGGGGGGAATGAGCAGTTCTTC.

The chain recombines TRBV18 with TRBJ2-2, with 8 bases aligning to TRBD2. Germline trimming cut 3 bases from V and 5 bases from J; bases unmatched to any gene: 5. The germline gives CDR1 KGHSH, CDR2 LQKENI. The CDR3 is 15 amino acids. For the CDR3, the DNA is TGTGCCAGCTCACCTATAAGCGGGAGAACCGGGGAGCTGTTTTTT. It is translated as CASSPISGRTGELFF.

This chain uses TRBV11-3 with TRBJ2-1; TRBD1 aligns across 8 bases. There are 14 residues in the CDR3. Germline V gene lookup returns CDR1 SGHNT and CDR2 YENEEA. V gave up 1 base and J gave up 9 bases; unmatched junction bases: 5. The CDR3 DNA reads as TGTGCCAGCAGCTTAGGCGGACAGGGCGGTGAGCAGTTCTTC. This translates into CASSLGGQGGEQFF.

This clone appeared once. The CDR3 DNA follows: TGCAGCGTTGTTGCTCCCAGGGGCGTCAGCACAGATACGCAGTATTTT. Protein product: CSVVAPRGVSTDTQYF. This sequence joins TRBV29-1 and TRBJ2-3; maybe TRBD1 (6 bases). Germline V CDR1 and CDR2: SQVTM, ANQGSEA. The V end was cut by 4 bases, the J end by 0 bases, with 17 bases between. The CDR3 is 16 residues long.

This rearrangement joins TRBV6-4 to TRBJ2-7; TRBD1 is a possible D gene (6 bases). This CDR3 spans 12 amino acids. Trimming stripped 11 bases from V and 2 bases from J, with 13 bases between. Germline loops: CDR1 MRHNA, CDR2 SNTAGT. The CDR3 DNA reads as TGTGCCTTAACCGGGACACCCTACGAGCAGTACTTC. Its protein is CALTGTPYEQYF.

The chain links TRBV4-1 to TRBJ2-1; TRBD2 agrees at 9 bases. The CDR3 is made up of 16 amino acids. Germline V CDR1 and CDR2: MGHRA, YSYEKL. V was pared by 6 bases and J by 7 bases, with 13 bases of the junction left unmatched. CDR3 loop: CASSYVAGGPSNEQFF. DNA for the CDR3: TGCGCCAGCAGTTACGTCGCGGGAGGGCCGTCAAATGAGCAGTTCTTC.

The chain uses TRBV2 and TRBJ1-2; 8 positions agree with TRBD1. J gave up 8 bases and V 5 bases, and 16 bases lay outside the gene matches. Germline loops: CDR1 SNHLY, CDR2 FYNNEI. The CDR3 sequence is 16 residues long. The CDR3: CASSREQGVSRLGYTF. The CDR3 DNA follows: TGTGCCAGCAGTCGAGAACAGGGGGTCAGTAGGTTGGGCTACACCTTC.

V usage is TRBV4-1 and J usage is TRBJ2-7; the match to TRBD2 covers 10 bases. J gave up 7 bases and V 1 base, and 10 bases lay outside the gene matches. The germline CDR1 and CDR2 sequences are MGHRA and YSYEKL. The CDR3 has 16 residues. The chain's CDR3 is CASSQAQSGRAGEQYF. The CDR3 nucleotides read TGCGCCAGCAGCCAAGCACAAAGCGGGAGGGCCGGGGAGCAGTACTTC.

Only one count was recorded for this clone. This sequence joins TRBV5-1 and TRBJ1-1; D is unresolved. The CDR3 length is 14 residues. The ends were cut back, 1 base at V and 0 bases at J, with 7 bases in the middle. Germline lookup yields CDR1 SGHRS and CDR2 YFSETQ. In nucleotides, the CDR3 is TGCGCCAGCAGCTTGAGACACATGAACACTGAAGCTTTCTTT. The encoded protein is CASSLRHMNTEAFF.

The V and J genes are TRBV5-1 and TRBJ2-3; TRBD1 matches 7 bases. This CDR3 has 17 residues. Germline V gene sequence: CDR1 SGHRS, CDR2 YFSETQ. V trimming: 0 bases; J trimming: 4 bases; junction bases outside the gene matches: 11. CDR3 bases: TGCGCCAGCAGCTTGGAGGTGGTAGGGGGCAAGGCAGATACGCAGTATTTT. As protein: CASSLEVVGGKADTQYF.

CDR3 in DNA: TGTGCCAGCTACTCGGCGGGAAGCACAGATACGCAGTATTTT. Translating gives CASYSAGSTDTQYF. V gene TRBV5-4 combines with J gene TRBJ2-3; possible D gene TRBD2, 6 bases. V was pared by 7 bases and J by 0 bases, with 12 bases between. The CDR3 spans 14 residues. CDR1 is SGHNT, CDR2 YYREEE, per germline (reference sequence).

This clone was counted a few times. This chain links TRBV6-5 with TRBJ2-1; 12 bases are a match to TRBD2. The CDR3 runs to 14 residues. The V gene's germline CDR1 is MNHEY and CDR2 SVGAGI. Germline trimming cut 9 bases from V and 3 bases from J; bases unmatched to any gene: 3. DNA for the CDR3: TGTGCCAGTAGACTAGCGGGAGACTACAATGAGCAGTTCTTC. Its translation is CASRLAGDYNEQFF.

This rearrangement joins TRBV4-1 to TRBJ2-7; 7 positions match TRBD1. Trimming took 0 bases from V and 2 from J; bases not matched to a gene: 1. The germline gives CDR1 MGHRA, CDR2 YSYEKL. The CDR3 runs 14 residues. Written as DNA, the CDR3 is TGCGCCAGCAGCCAAGATGACAGGGCCTACGAGCAGTACTTC. Translation gives CASSQDDRAYEQYF.

This CDR3 reads CASGYRRTGELFF. The DNA of the CDR3 is TGTGCTAGTGGTTATAGGAGGACCGGGGAGCTGTTTTTT. The chain carries TRBV12-5 and TRBJ2-2; tentatively, D is TRBD2 (5 bases). CDR1 LGHNT and CDR2 FRNRAP come from the germline V gene. Trimming took 4 bases from V and 5 from J, leaving 8 bases between them. This CDR3 comprises 13 residues.

The chain couples TRBV19 to TRBJ2-7; D remains unclear. The V end was cut by 1 base, the J end by 4 bases, with 14 bases between. The CDR3 loop spans 15 amino acids. In germline, CDR1 is LNHDA, CDR2 SQIVND (reference sequence). This chain's CDR3 is CASSIGGHTGYEQYF. CDR3 sequence (DNA): TGTGCCAGTAGTATAGGTGGTCATACTGGTTACGAGCAGTACTTC.

The chain employs TRBV6-6 and TRBJ2-3; D is perhaps TRBD2 (6 bases). The length of the CDR3 is 14 residues. In germline, CDR1 is MNHNY, CDR2 SVGAGI (reference sequence). Deletions cut 6 bases from V and 2 bases from J, with 12 bases between. In nucleotides, the CDR3 is TGTGCCAGCAGATCCGGGACTGACACAGATACGCAGTATTTT. Translated: CASRSGTDTDTQYF.

The J gene is TRBJ2-7, the V gene TRBV27; TRBD1 might be the D (6 bases). CDR1 and CDR2 (germline): MNHEY, SMNVEV (reference sequence). The CDR3 is made up of 16 amino acids. V dropped 2 bases and J dropped 2 bases, with 16 bases sitting between them. CDR3 DNA: TGTGCCAGCAGTTTAAGTTCAGGGGATGGCGCCTACGAGCAGTACTTC. Its protein is CASSLSSGDGAYEQYF.